Each of the 31 T cell receptor beta chains below was sequenced from the same sample in a study of OX40 agonist ivuxolimab in advanced cancers. Clones were sequenced by immunoSEQ multiplex PCR, and TCRdb holds only the in-frame ones, with some missing. The data show around 83,000 clones, 88% seen once. The sequences come from CD4+ or CD8+ T cells sorted from blood, collected in a trial of the OX40 agonist ivuxolimab. Source of these receptors: an adult with an advanced solid tumor such as melanoma, head and neck, liver or kidney cancer.

The chain recombines TRBV4-1 with TRBJ1-5; no clear D. Germline assignment: CDR1 MGHRA and CDR2 YSYEKL. The V and J ends lost 0 bases and 7 bases respectively, with 7 bases between them. The CDR3 loop spans 13 amino acids. CDR3 amino acids: CASSQDLWQPQHF. In DNA, the CDR3 is TGCGCCAGCAGCCAAGATCTCTGGCAGCCCCAGCATTTT.

This chain connects TRBV5-1 to TRBJ2-7, with D perhaps matching TRBD1 or TRBD2 (5 bases each). V gave up 4 bases and J gave up 2 bases, with 16 bases separating them. CDR1 is SGHRS and CDR2 is YFSETQ in the germline V gene. The CDR3 is 15 amino acids. CDR3 bases: TGCGCCAGCAGCCTGGGACCCCAAAAAACCTACGAGCAGTACTTC. This translates into CASSLGPQKTYEQYF.

The chain links TRBV18 to TRBJ1-3; tentative D call: TRBD1 (6 bases). Germline V gene data show CDR1 as KGHSH and CDR2 as LQKENI. Trimming pared 5 bases from V and 4 bases from J, leaving 18 bases between. The CDR3 loop spans 16 amino acids. The CDR3 DNA reads TGTGCCAGCTCAAGGACAGCCTCCACTCTGGGAAACACCATATATTTT. Amino acid sequence: CASSRTASTLGNTIYF. The whole variable domain, filled in from reference TRBV18 and TRBJ1-3, reads NAGVMQNPRHLVRRRGQEARLRCSPMKGHSHVYWYRQLPEEGLKFMVYLQKENIIDESGMPKERFSAEFPKEGPSILRIQQVVRGDSAAYFCASSRTASTLGNTIYFGEGSWLTVV.

The V gene is TRBV6-1, the J gene TRBJ1-1; the match to TRBD1 covers 7 bases. The CDR3 runs to 15 residues. V trimming: 6 bases; J trimming: 4 bases; junction bases outside the gene matches: 11. Germline-derived CDR1 and CDR2 are MNHNS and SASEGT. CDR3 DNA: TGTGCCAGCAGCCAACAAACAGGGGTGGGCACTGAAGCTTTCTTT. This sequence encodes CASSQQTGVGTEAFF.

This chain joins TRBV10-3 and TRBJ2-5; D not certain. The CDR3 runs to 12 residues. Germline CDR1 reads ENHRY; CDR2 reads SYGVKD. V gave up 5 bases and J gave up 5 bases, with 9 bases separating them. Here the CDR3 reads CAISNLSETQYF. The CDR3 DNA is TGTGCCATCAGTAACCTAAGCGAGACCCAGTACTTC.

J is TRBJ2-1 and V is TRBV4-1, with 8 bases fitting TRBD2. Trimming at V came to 2 bases and at J to 5 bases, leaving 8 bases not matched to a gene. CDR1 and CDR2 (germline): MGHRA, YSYEKL. This CDR3 has 16 residues. The CDR3 bases are TGCGCCAGCAGCCAACCGGGACTAGACTTAAACAATGAGCAGTTCTTC. Translation gives CASSQPGLDLNNEQFF.

The chain recombines TRBV5-5 with TRBJ2-7, with 8 bases that match TRBD2. In germline, CDR1 is SGHKS, CDR2 YYEKEE (reference sequence). Unmatched junction bases numbered 3, after V lost 0 bases and J lost 4 bases. CDR3 length: 14 residues. The CDR3 sequence is CASSLVGLGYEQYF. The CDR3 bases are TGTGCCAGCAGCTTGGTGGGACTAGGTTACGAGCAGTACTTC. The full variable domain, rest sourced from reference TRBV5-5 and TRBJ2-7, is DAGVTQSPTHLIKTRGQQVTLRCSPISGHKSVSWYQQVLGQGPQFIFQYYEKEERGRGNFPDRFSARQFPNYSSELNVNALLLGDSALYLCASSLVGLGYEQYFGPGTRLTVT.

The chain combines TRBV29-1 with TRBJ2-1; D uncertain. Trimming stripped 4 bases from V and 0 bases from J, with 7 bases between. This CDR3 contains 13 residues. CDR1 and CDR2 (germline): SQVTM, ANQGSEA. CDR3 loop: CSVGQSSYNEQFF. The CDR3 region has the DNA TGCAGCGTTGGGCAAAGCTCCTACAATGAGCAGTTCTTC.

J is TRBJ2-7 and V is TRBV11-2; 12 positions match TRBD2. The CDR3 has 14 residues. V lost 5 bases and J lost 4; bases outside the gene matches: 3. The V gene's germline CDR1 is SGHAT and CDR2 FQNNGV. The CDR3 sequence: CASSLTSGSYEQYF. CDR3 DNA: TGTGCCAGCAGCCTGACTAGCGGGAGTTACGAGCAGTACTTC.

This chain connects TRBV6-1 to TRBJ2-7, with D maybe TRBD1 (5 bases). Germline-derived CDR1 and CDR2 are MNHNS and SASEGT. This CDR3 has 11 residues. Trimming removed 7 bases from V and 3 bases from J, with 7 bases in between. CDR3 sequence reads: CASTQGYEQYF. CDR3 nucleotides: TGTGCCAGCACTCAGGGCTACGAGCAGTACTTC.

This clone was detected only a few times. The rearrangement uses TRBV7-8 and TRBJ1-3, with D possibly matching TRBD1 (5 bases). This CDR3 spans 15 amino acids. CDR1 and CDR2 (germline): SGHVS, FQNEAQ. Trimming pared 5 bases from V and 0 bases from J, leaving 11 bases between. The CDR3 spells CASSRGTVSGNTIYF. In DNA form, the CDR3 reads TGTGCCAGCAGCCGAGGGACGGTCTCTGGAAACACCATATATTTT. Complete variable domain (other parts from reference TRBV7-8 and TRBJ1-3): GAGVSQSPRYKVAKRGQDVALRCDPISGHVSLFWYQQALGQGPEFLTYFQNEAQLDKSGLPSDRFFAERPEGSVSTLKIQRTQQEDSAVYLCASSRGTVSGNTIYFGEGSWLTVV.

The V and J genes are TRBV5-1 and TRBJ1-1; 7 bases are a match to TRBD1. Germline CDR1 reads SGHRS; CDR2 reads YFSETQ. J was trimmed by 2 bases and V by 4 bases; bases with no gene match: 5. The CDR3 extends over 14 amino acids. The CDR3 loop is CASSLGQFNTEAFF. CDR3 nucleotide sequence: TGCGCCAGCAGCCTGGGACAGTTCAACACTGAAGCTTTCTTT. The full variable domain, completed using reference TRBV5-1 and TRBJ1-1, is KAGVTQTPRYLIKTRGQQVTLSCSPISGHRSVSWYQQTPGQGLQFLFEYFSETQRNKGNFPGRFSGRQFSNSRSEMNVSTLELGDSALYLCASSLGQFNTEAFFGQGTRLTVV.

The chain combines TRBV11-2 with TRBJ1-1; D is unresolved. The germline V gene encodes CDR1 SGHAT and CDR2 FQNNGV. The V end was cut by 6 bases, the J end by 0 bases, with 8 bases between. The CDR3 spans 13 residues. CDR3 bases: TGTGCCAGCAGTCCGAATTTGAACACTGAAGCTTTCTTT. Its protein product is CASSPNLNTEAFF.

The chain employs TRBV28 and TRBJ2-7; 11 positions match TRBD2. This CDR3 is built from 16 residues. V lost 7 bases and J lost 3; bases outside the gene matches: 11. CDR1 and CDR2 from the germline V gene are MDHEN and SYDVKM. CDR3 nucleotides: TGTGCCAGCACGGTCCTAGCGGGAGGAACCCTCTACGAGCAGTACTTC. It yields the protein CASTVLAGGTLYEQYF.

This rearrangement joins TRBV27 to TRBJ2-5, with TRBD1 identical over 9 bases. V lost 6 bases, J lost 3 bases, and 2 bases stayed unmatched. The CDR3 is 13 residues long. The V gene's germline CDR1 is MNHEY and CDR2 SMNVEV (reference sequence). CDR3: CASSRTGEETQYF. As DNA, the CDR3 is TGTGCCAGCAGCAGGACAGGGGAAGAGACCCAGTACTTC.

V gene TRBV10-3 combines with J gene TRBJ2-1, with 9 bases lining up with TRBD2. CDR3 size: 15 residues. From germline, CDR1 is ENHRY and CDR2 SYGVKD. The J segment lost 2 bases and the V segment lost 7 bases, leaving 6 bases of the junction unmatched. The DNA for the CDR3 is TGTGCCATCATGGCTAGCGGGGAAGCCTACAATGAGCAGTTCTTC. Translation: CAIMASGEAYNEQFF.

The rearrangement joins TRBV5-5 to TRBJ1-1; tentatively, D is TRBD1 (5 bases). This CDR3 spans 14 amino acids. Germline CDR1 is SGHKS and CDR2 is YYEKEE (reference sequence). V gave up 2 bases and J gave up 2 bases, with 10 bases separating them. The CDR3 DNA sequence: TGTGCCAGCAGCTTTGCAGGGCTAAACACTGAAGCTTTCTTT. Translating gives CASSFAGLNTEAFF.

In this sample, this clone turned up once. V gene TRBV9 combines with J gene TRBJ1-4; 9 bases are shared with TRBD1. The CDR3 has 16 residues. The germline CDR1 and CDR2 sequences are SGDLS and YYNGEE. The trim removed 3 bases at V and 1 base at J, leaving 4 bases unmatched. The CDR3 DNA is TGTGCCAGCAGCGCACAGGGGGCGTTAACTAATGAAAAACTGTTTTTT. It yields the protein CASSAQGALTNEKLFF.

This clone is categorized as medium-sized. This chain connects TRBV4-2 to TRBJ2-2, with 8 bases aligning to TRBD2. Trimming removed 2 bases from V and 6 bases from J; junction bases left unmatched: 2. This CDR3 has 14 residues. CDR1 and CDR2 from the germline V gene are LGHNA and YNFKEQ. The CDR3, as DNA: TGTGCCAGCAGCCAACGGACTAGCTCCGGGGAGCTGTTTTTT. This translates into CASSQRTSSGELFF.

This chain uses TRBV5-1 with TRBJ1-6; the D gene is possibly TRBD1 (6 bases). The V gene lost 2 bases and the J gene lost 5 bases, with 17 bases spanning the gap. Germline assignment: CDR1 SGHRS and CDR2 YFSETQ. This CDR3 is 17 amino acids long. The CDR3 nucleotides read TGCGCCAGCAGCTTAACGGCAGGGGCCTTGAATAATTCACCCCTCCACTTT. It yields the protein CASSLTAGALNNSPLHF.

The genes are TRBV5-1 and TRBJ2-2; D is ambiguous. Deletions cut 0 bases from V and 3 bases from J, with 9 bases between. The CDR3 has 15 amino acids. Germline-derived CDR1 and CDR2 are SGHRS and YFSETQ. CDR3 sequence reads: CASSLAGQDTGELFF. The CDR3 DNA follows: TGCGCCAGCAGCTTGGCCGGTCAGGACACCGGGGAGCTGTTTTTT.

The V and J genes are TRBV6-5 and TRBJ2-1; D ambiguous. Germline V gene sequence: CDR1 MNHEY, CDR2 SVGAGI. The CDR3 is 16 residues long. V was trimmed by 0 bases and J by 0 bases, leaving 9 bases between them. CDR3 protein: CASSYSTVGSYNEQFF. DNA for the CDR3: TGTGCCAGCAGTTACTCCACGGTAGGCTCCTACAATGAGCAGTTCTTC.

At least ten counts were recorded for this clone. This chain uses TRBV27 with TRBJ1-2; unclear D gene. Germline CDR1 reads MNHEY; CDR2 reads SMNVEV (reference sequence). The CDR3 is made up of 14 amino acids. Trimming shortened V by 5 bases and J by 8 bases, and 18 bases separated the two germline ends. The CDR3 bases are TGTGCCAGCAGTCCCCTCGGCTCGGTGGGAGGCTACACCTTC. Its protein is CASSPLGSVGGYTF.

The gene calls are TRBV19 and TRBJ1-4, with D perhaps TRBD1 (5 bases). CDR1 is LNHDA and CDR2 is SQIVND in the germline V gene (reference sequence). Between the trimmed V and J ends, which lost 7 bases and 4 bases, there was a span of 10 bases. The CDR3 length is 13 residues. CDR3 DNA: TGTGCCAGTAAGGACATAAATAATGAAAAACTGTTTTTT. This encodes CASKDINNEKLFF.

The CDR3: CASSLMGQASTDTQYF. The CDR3, as DNA: TGCGCCAGCAGCTTGATGGGACAGGCTAGCACAGATACGCAGTATTTT. This chain connects TRBV5-1 to TRBJ2-3; 8 bases align to TRBD1. The CDR3 extends over 16 amino acids. The V and J ends lost 1 base and 0 bases, in that order; junction bases with no gene match: 4. The germline CDR1 and CDR2 sequences are SGHRS and YFSETQ.

The genes are TRBV7-3 and TRBJ2-3; D unresolved. CDR1 is SGHTA, CDR2 FQGTGA, per germline. V was trimmed by 0 bases and J by 4 bases, leaving 5 bases between them. The CDR3 length is 13 residues. The CDR3 region has the DNA TGTGCCAGCAGCTTAACCCGGGCAGATACGCAGTATTTT. It translates to CASSLTRADTQYF. Together with reference TRBV7-3 and TRBJ2-3, the CDR3 gives the full variable domain: GAGVSQTPSNKVTEKGKYVELRCDPISGHTALYWYRQSLGQGPEFLIYFQGTGAADDSGLPNDRFFAVRPEGSVSTLKIQRTERGDSAVYLCASSLTRADTQYFGPGTRLTVL.

The CDR3 nucleotides are TGCGCCAGCAGCTTGGGGGCGGGAGGCGCCGAGACCCAGTACTTC. Amino acids: CASSLGAGGAETQYF. The chain links TRBV5-1 to TRBJ2-5; TRBD2 aligns across 8 bases. Germline CDR1 reads SGHRS; CDR2 reads YFSETQ. The CDR3 loop spans 15 amino acids. V lost 0 bases, J lost 5 bases, and 6 bases stayed unmatched.

J is TRBJ1-2 and V is TRBV5-1; D is undetermined. Trimming left V 0 bases short and J 2 bases short, with 11 bases between. From germline, CDR1 is SGHRS and CDR2 YFSETQ. The CDR3 totals 15 residues. The CDR3 here is CASSLGGQLNYGYTF. CDR3 sequence (DNA): TGCGCCAGCAGCTTGGGCGGTCAACTCAACTATGGCTACACCTTC.

The chain carries TRBV4-1 and TRBJ1-5; D possibly corresponds to TRBD1 (5 bases). The CDR3 spans 15 residues. The V end was cut by 5 bases, the J end by 5 bases, with 16 bases between. Germline loops: CDR1 MGHRA, CDR2 YSYEKL. The CDR3, as DNA: TGCGCCAGCAGCGATTATCGGGACGGCCATCAGCCCCAGCATTTT. Amino acid sequence: CASSDYRDGHQPQHF.

Worth noting for this clone: At one end, the junction sequence differs from germline, possibly due to a read error. This chain's CDR3 is CASSFGRTGELFF. In DNA form, the CDR3 reads TGTGCTAGCAGCTTCGGCAGGACCGGGGAGCTGTTTTTT. The gene calls are TRBV7-7 and TRBJ2-2; the D is unclear. Germline V gives CDR1 SSHAT, CDR2 FNYEAQ (reference sequence). CDR3 length: 13 residues.

This clone was detected a few times. An end of the junction differs from the germline gene, which may be a read error. J is TRBJ2-1 and V is TRBV2; 7 bases agree with TRBD1. Germline CDR1 is SNHLY and CDR2 is FYNNEI. CDR3 size: 14 residues. The DNA for the CDR3 is TGTGCCAGCAGTGAAGGGACAGGAGCGGCAGGCCCACTCTTC. It specifies CASSEGTGAAGPLF.